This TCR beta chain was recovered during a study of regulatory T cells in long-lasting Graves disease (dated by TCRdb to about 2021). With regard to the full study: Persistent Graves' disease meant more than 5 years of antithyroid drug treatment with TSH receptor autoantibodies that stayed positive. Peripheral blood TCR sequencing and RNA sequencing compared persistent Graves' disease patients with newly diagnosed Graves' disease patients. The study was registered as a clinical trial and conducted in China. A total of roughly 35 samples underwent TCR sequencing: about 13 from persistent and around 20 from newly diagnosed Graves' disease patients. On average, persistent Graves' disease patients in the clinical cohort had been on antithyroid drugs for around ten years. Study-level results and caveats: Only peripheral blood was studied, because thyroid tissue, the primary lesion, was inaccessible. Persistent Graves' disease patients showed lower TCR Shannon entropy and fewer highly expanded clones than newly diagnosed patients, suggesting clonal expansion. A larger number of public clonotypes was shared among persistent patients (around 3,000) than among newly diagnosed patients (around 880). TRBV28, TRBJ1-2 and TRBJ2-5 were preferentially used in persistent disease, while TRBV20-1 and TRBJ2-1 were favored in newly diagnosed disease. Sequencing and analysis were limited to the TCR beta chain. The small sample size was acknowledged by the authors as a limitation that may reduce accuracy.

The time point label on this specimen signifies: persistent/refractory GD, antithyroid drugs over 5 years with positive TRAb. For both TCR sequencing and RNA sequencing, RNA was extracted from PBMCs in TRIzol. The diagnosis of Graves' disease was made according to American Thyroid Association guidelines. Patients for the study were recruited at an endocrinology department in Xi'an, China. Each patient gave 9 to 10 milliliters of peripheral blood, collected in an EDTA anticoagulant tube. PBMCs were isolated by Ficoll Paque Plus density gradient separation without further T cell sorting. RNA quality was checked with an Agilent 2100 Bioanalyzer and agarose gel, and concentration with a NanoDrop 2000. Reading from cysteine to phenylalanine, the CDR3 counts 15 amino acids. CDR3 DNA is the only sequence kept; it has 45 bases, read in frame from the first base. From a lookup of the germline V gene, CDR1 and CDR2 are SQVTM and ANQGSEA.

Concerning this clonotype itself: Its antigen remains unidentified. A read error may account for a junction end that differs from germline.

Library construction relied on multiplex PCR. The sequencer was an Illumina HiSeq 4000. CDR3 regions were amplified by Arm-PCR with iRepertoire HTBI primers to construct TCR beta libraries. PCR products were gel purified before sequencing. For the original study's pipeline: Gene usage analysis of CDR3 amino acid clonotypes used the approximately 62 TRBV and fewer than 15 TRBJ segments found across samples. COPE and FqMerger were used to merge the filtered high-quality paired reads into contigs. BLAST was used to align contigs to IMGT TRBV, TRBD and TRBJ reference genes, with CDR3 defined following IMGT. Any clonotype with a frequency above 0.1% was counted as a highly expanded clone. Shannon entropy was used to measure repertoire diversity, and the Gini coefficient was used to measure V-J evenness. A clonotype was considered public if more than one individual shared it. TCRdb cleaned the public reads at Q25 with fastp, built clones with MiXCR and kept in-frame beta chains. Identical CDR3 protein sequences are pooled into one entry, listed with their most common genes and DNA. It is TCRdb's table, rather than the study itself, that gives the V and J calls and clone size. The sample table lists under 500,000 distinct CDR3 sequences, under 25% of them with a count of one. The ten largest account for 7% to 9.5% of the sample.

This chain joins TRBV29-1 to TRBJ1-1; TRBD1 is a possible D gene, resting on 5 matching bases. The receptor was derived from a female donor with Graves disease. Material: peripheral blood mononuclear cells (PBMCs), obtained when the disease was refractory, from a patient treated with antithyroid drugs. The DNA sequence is TGCAGCGCTGAAAAGGGTGGGGCTCTGAACACTGAAGCTTTCTTT. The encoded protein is CSAEKGGALNTEAFF.